The 30 T cell receptor beta chains in this list originate from one sample, sequenced in a study of blood T cell repertoires in COVID-19. Profiling relied on immunoSEQ multiplex PCR, and the TCRdb table lists in-frame clones only, not all of them. The repertoire holds 450,000 or so clones, with about nine tenths as singletons. Sequenced input: peripheral blood. The source of these receptors is a woman aged 40-49 years with COVID-19, enrolled during active disease.

This clone has just one count. This chain links TRBV19 with TRBJ2-7; D perhaps matches TRBD1 (6 bases). V lost 4 bases to trimming and J lost 4 bases, with 8 bases between them. The CDR3 has 12 residues. Germline loops: CDR1 LNHDA, CDR2 SQIVND (reference sequence). The CDR3 loop is CASSRTGYEQYF. In DNA, the CDR3 is TGTGCCAGTAGTAGAACAGGGTACGAGCAGTACTTC.

The chain combines TRBV5-4 with TRBJ1-5; 8 bases agree with TRBD1. Germline lookup yields CDR1 SGHNT and CDR2 YYREEE (reference sequence). The CDR3 has 14 amino acids. V gave up 4 bases and J gave up 6 bases; unmatched junction bases: 6. CDR3 sequence (DNA): TGTGCCAGCAGCCAGGACAGGGCGGGTCAGCCCCAGCATTTT. Translating it yields CASSQDRAGQPQHF.

J is TRBJ2-5 and V is TRBV28; 11 bases are a match to TRBD2. This CDR3 is 14 amino acids long. Trimming cost V 4 bases and J 4 bases; bases outside gene matches: 2. The germline V gene has CDR1 MDHEN and CDR2 SYDVKM. The CDR3 loop reads CASSSGLAGETQYF. CDR3 sequence (DNA): TGTGCCAGCAGTTCCGGACTAGCGGGAGAGACCCAGTACTTC.

The rearrangement links TRBV7-2 to TRBJ2-1, with TRBD2 matching 11 bases. This CDR3 has 16 amino acids. The J segment lost 3 bases and the V segment lost 3 bases, leaving 4 bases of the junction unmatched. CDR1 SGHTA and CDR2 FQGNSA come from the germline V gene. For the CDR3, the DNA is TGTGCCAGCAGCTTCCGACTAGCGGGACACTACAATGAGCAGTTCTTC. It codes for CASSFRLAGHYNEQFF.

V and J are TRBV4-3 and TRBJ1-4, with a tentative D call TRBD1 (5 bases). The CDR3 totals 14 residues. CDR1 and CDR2 from the germline V gene are LGHNA and YSLEER. With 1 base removed from V and 10 bases from J, the gap between germline ends came to 13 bases. This chain's CDR3 is CASSQGIIGGKLFF. DNA for the CDR3: TGCGCCAGCAGCCAAGGTATAATCGGGGGAAAACTGTTTTTT.

CDR3 in DNA: TGTGCCAGCAGGTTTTGGAACACCGGGACACCTAACAATCAGCCCCAGCATTTT. Translated: CASRFWNTGTPNNQPQHF. The V and J genes are TRBV28 and TRBJ1-5; possibly TRBD1 for D (6 bases). Per the germline V gene, CDR1 is MDHEN and CDR2 is SYDVKM. The V end was cut by 6 bases, the J end by 3 bases, with 24 bases between. The CDR3 is made up of 18 amino acids.

The chain employs TRBV16 and TRBJ1-2, with D hard to call. Germline values: CDR1 KGHSY, CDR2 FQNENV. Trimming took off 2 bases at V and 7 bases at J, with 14 bases between the two ends. The CDR3 spans 14 residues. The CDR3 loop reads CASSQHPVSSGYTF. CDR3 nucleotide sequence: TGTGCCAGCAGCCAACACCCAGTTAGCTCTGGCTACACCTTC.

The J gene is TRBJ1-1, the V gene TRBV9, with 9 bases lining up with TRBD1. Germline V gives CDR1 SGDLS, CDR2 YYNGEE. V lost 3 bases to trimming and J lost 5 bases; unmatched junction nucleotides: 5. The CDR3 extends over 14 amino acids. The CDR3 loop reads CASSERQGGTEAFF. The DNA of the CDR3 is TGTGCCAGCAGCGAGAGACAGGGGGGGACTGAAGCTTTCTTT.

The chain links TRBV6-2 or TRBV6-3 to TRBJ2-1; D is perhaps TRBD1 (6 bases). The CDR3 contains 13 residues. Germline loops: CDR1 MNHEY, CDR2 SVGEGT. Trimming cost V 5 bases and J 9 bases, with 14 bases left between them. The CDR3 reads CASSISTGGEQFF. CDR3 sequence (DNA): TGTGCCAGCAGTATATCGACAGGTGGTGAGCAGTTCTTC.

The chain recombines TRBV6-2 or TRBV6-3 with TRBJ2-1; no firm D call. In germline, CDR1 is MNHEY, CDR2 SVGEGT. With 4 bases removed from V and 0 bases from J, the gap between germline ends came to 10 bases. This CDR3 is 15 amino acids long. CDR3 residues: CASSSTVISYNEQFF. The CDR3 nucleotides are TGTGCCAGCAGTTCAACAGTGATCTCCTACAATGAGCAGTTCTTC.

The rearrangement links TRBV6-2 or TRBV6-3 to TRBJ1-2, with 7 bases lining up with TRBD1. The germline V gene encodes CDR1 MNHEY and CDR2 SVGEGT. The V segment lost 6 bases and the J segment 8 bases; nucleotides outside the gene matches: 12. This CDR3 has 14 residues. CDR3 protein: CASSDSLDRDGYTF. DNA of the CDR3: TGTGCCAGCAGCGACTCGTTAGACAGGGACGGCTACACCTTC.

This rearrangement joins TRBV10-1 to TRBJ2-4, with 8 nucleotides matching TRBD1. V dropped 2 bases and J dropped 2; count of bases not matched to a gene: 14. The CDR3 contains 19 residues. Germline V gives CDR1 WNHNN, CDR2 SYGVQD (reference sequence). Here the CDR3 DNA reads TGCGCCAGCAGTGAGACTGCCAGGACAGGGCGAAAACCCAAAAACATTCAGTACTTC. Its translation is CASSETARTGRKPKNIQYF.

V and J are TRBV9 and TRBJ2-3, with D perhaps matching TRBD2 (5 bases). Germline CDR1 SGDLS, CDR2 YYNGEE. V gave up 7 bases and J gave up 6 bases, with 12 bases separating them. The CDR3 totals 12 residues. CDR3 in amino acids: CASRPSGDTQYF. Here the CDR3 DNA reads TGTGCCAGCCGGCCCTCGGGGGATACGCAGTATTTT.

The J gene is TRBJ1-4, the V gene TRBV23-1, with D hard to call. TRBV23-1 has ORF status, its function being uncertain. Trimming shortened V by 1 base and J by 8 bases, and 14 bases separated the two germline ends. The length of the CDR3 is 15 residues. The DNA for the CDR3 is TGCGCCAGCAGTCAATACAAGGGTAGCGGGGAAAAACTGTTTTTT. As protein: CASSQYKGSGEKLFF.

This clone was counted a single time. V gene TRBV7-2 combines with J gene TRBJ2-2, with D unresolved. There are 17 residues in the CDR3. Germline CDR1 is SGHTA and CDR2 is FQGNSA. Trimming stripped 5 bases from V and 4 bases from J, with 20 bases between. As DNA, the CDR3 is TGTGCCAGCAGCCTGATTCGGCCCGGCCGCGGCACCGGGGAGCTGTTTTTT. This encodes CASSLIRPGRGTGELFF.

The chain recombines TRBV28 with TRBJ2-1, with TRBD1 as a possible D gene (5 bases). This CDR3 is built from 15 residues. Trimming removed 4 bases at V and 8 bases at J, with 18 bases between. Germline assignment: CDR1 MDHEN and CDR2 SYDVKM. Here the CDR3 DNA reads TGTGCCAGCAGTTCGTCCTCCCAGGGATCGTATGAGCAGTTCTTC. It specifies CASSSSSQGSYEQFF.

The chain recombines TRBV9 with TRBJ2-7; 7 bases are a match to TRBD1. CDR1 SGDLS and CDR2 YYNGEE come from the germline V gene. The CDR3 is made up of 16 amino acids. The trim removed 0 bases at V and 4 bases at J, leaving 10 bases unmatched. CDR3 sequence (DNA): TGTGCCAGCAGCGTAGGTTCCCGGGACAGCGGATACGAGCAGTACTTC. It translates to CASSVGSRDSGYEQYF.

The chain couples TRBV4-2 to TRBJ2-2; D is undetermined. Trimming removed 4 bases at V and 4 bases at J, with 10 bases between. The CDR3 sequence is 14 residues long. Germline loops: CDR1 LGHNA, CDR2 YNFKEQ. The CDR3 sequence: CASSRITVTGELFF. CDR3 coding DNA: TGTGCCAGCAGCCGTATCACAGTCACCGGGGAGCTGTTTTTT.

The chain has TRBV18 and TRBJ1-6; 9 bases align to TRBD1. The V segment lost 3 bases and the J segment 10 bases; nucleotides outside the gene matches: 16. Germline V CDR1 and CDR2: KGHSH, LQKENI. The CDR3 spans 18 residues. The CDR3 protein is CASSPGTGLGLLKSPLHF. The CDR3 DNA reads TGTGCCAGCTCACCGGGGACAGGGTTGGGATTGCTGAAATCACCCCTCCACTTT.

The J gene is TRBJ2-1, the V gene TRBV19; 12 nucleotides line up with TRBD2. The CDR3 contains 15 residues. Germline CDR1 and CDR2: LNHDA and SQIVND (reference sequence). V was pared by 5 bases and J by 9 bases, with 8 bases of the junction left unmatched. CDR3 amino acids: CASSRRLAGDGEQFF. CDR3 DNA sequence: TGTGCCAGTAGTCGTCGACTAGCGGGAGACGGTGAGCAGTTCTTC.

The V gene is TRBV28, the J gene TRBJ1-2, with 9 bases matching TRBD1. The CDR3 consists of 14 residues. V lost 6 bases, J lost 4 bases, and 6 bases stayed unmatched. CDR1 is MDHEN and CDR2 is SYDVKM in the germline V gene. The CDR3 reads CASRRAGQGYGYTF. The CDR3 nucleotides are TGTGCCAGCAGGAGAGCGGGACAGGGCTATGGCTACACCTTC.

The J gene is TRBJ1-3, the V gene TRBV24-1, with 7 bases that match TRBD1. J gave up 0 bases and V 0 bases, and 10 bases lay outside the gene matches. There are 19 residues in the CDR3. Germline V gives CDR1 KGHDR, CDR2 SFDVKD. The CDR3 protein is CATSDLQNGTASSGNTIYF. The CDR3 DNA reads TGTGCCACCAGTGATTTGCAGAACGGGACAGCCAGCTCTGGAAACACCATATATTTT.

The CDR3 nucleotides are TGTGCCAGCAGCCAAGTCCCGGGCCAAGCGGACGAGCAGTACTTC. This gives the protein CASSQVPGQADEQYF. The chain uses TRBV4-2 and TRBJ2-7, with D possibly TRBD2 on 5 matching bases. Germline V gene sequence: CDR1 LGHNA, CDR2 YNFKEQ. The CDR3 consists of 15 residues. Trimming took off 1 base at V and 5 bases at J, with 15 bases between the two ends.

This clone has a handful of counts. The chain is built from TRBV6-2 or TRBV6-3 and TRBJ1-5; D might be TRBD1 (5 bases). V was pared by 6 bases and J by 2 bases, with 14 bases between. This CDR3 spans 15 amino acids. Germline assignment: CDR1 MNHEY and CDR2 SVGEGT. The CDR3 DNA follows: TGTGCCAGCAGCCCCGGGGGGGACGGCAATCAGCCCCAGCATTTT. It yields the protein CASSPGGDGNQPQHF.

The CDR3 coding sequence is TGTGCCACCAGAGGGAGAACCGGGGAGCTGTTTTTT. It yields the protein CATRGRTGELFF. The chain recombines TRBV10-3 with TRBJ2-2; D perhaps matches TRBD2 (5 bases). V was cut by 10 bases and J by 5 bases, with 11 bases left in between. CDR3 length: 12 amino acids. Germline values: CDR1 ENHRY, CDR2 SYGVKD.

The chain employs TRBV7-8 and TRBJ2-1; 13 nucleotides align to TRBD2. After removal of 5 bases from V and 3 bases from J, the junction contained 7 bases not matched to a gene. Germline values: CDR1 SGHVS, CDR2 FQNEAQ. This CDR3 contains 17 residues. The CDR3 DNA follows: TGTGCCAGCAGCGGACTAGCGGGGGTCTCCGGCTACAATGAGCAGTTCTTC. It codes for CASSGLAGVSGYNEQFF.

In its sample, this clone was seen a few times. CDR3 DNA sequence: TGTGCCAGTAGTATAGACGGACAGGGAAGCTCCTACGAGCAGTACTTC. Residues: CASSIDGQGSSYEQYF. The V call is TRBV19, the J call TRBJ2-7; 8 bases align to TRBD1. Germline V gene lookup returns CDR1 LNHDA and CDR2 SQIVND (reference sequence). Trimming cost V 0 bases and J 0 bases; bases outside gene matches: 4. There are 16 residues in the CDR3.

This chain links TRBV7-3 with TRBJ1-1; 8 nucleotides line up with TRBD1. This CDR3 has 14 amino acids. Germline V CDR1 and CDR2: SGHTA, FQGTGA. The V segment lost 4 bases and the J segment 5 bases; nucleotides outside the gene matches: 6. CDR3 amino acids: CASSWQGARTEAFF. In nucleotides, the CDR3 is TGTGCCAGCAGCTGGCAGGGGGCTAGGACTGAAGCTTTCTTT.

The chain couples TRBV19 to TRBJ1-4; D is uncertain. Germline CDR1 and CDR2: LNHDA and SQIVND (reference sequence). The CDR3 sequence is 14 residues long. V lost 5 bases and J 2 bases, leaving 9 bases between the germline ends. The DNA of the CDR3 is TGTGCCAGTAGTGATTGGCTCACTAATGAAAAACTGTTTTTT. Protein sequence: CASSDWLTNEKLFF.

The chain recombines TRBV28 with TRBJ1-1; perhaps TRBD1 as D (5 bases). This CDR3 region has 14 residues. Germline CDR1 and CDR2: MDHEN and SYDVKM. V was pared by 5 bases and J by 1 base, with 11 bases between. CDR3 in DNA: TGTGCCAGCAGTGGCTCCGACAGGAACACTGAAGCTTTCTTT. This translates into CASSGSDRNTEAFF.